This T cell receptor beta chain was sequenced in a study of blood T cell repertoires in COVID-19. Data came from immunoSEQ multiplex PCR; TCRdb stores just in-frame clones and leaves some out. The repertoire has about 240,000 clones, 85% to 90% of them found once; the top ten carry over 4%. Germline V gene data show CDR1 as LGHNA and CDR2 as YNFKEQ. The CDR3 runs 13 residues. V lost 1 base and J lost 3, with 6 bases in between. Living in under 30 US areas, the participants were between roughly 18 and 90 years of age. Cohort assignment relied on participant-reported clinical history. The chain links TRBV4-2 to TRBJ1-1, with a weak D call TRBD1 (6 bases). The TCR sequence derives from a woman in her 30s who had recovered from COVID-19. The sample consisted of PBMCs or T cells enriched from blood (not recorded which). Here the CDR3 DNA reads TGTGCCAGCAGCCAAGCAGGGGACACTGAAGCTTTCTTT. It translates to CASSQAGDTEAFF.